The 3 T cell receptor beta chains presented below share a single source sample, sequenced in a study of blood T cell repertoires in COVID-19. Libraries were prepared by immunoSEQ multiplex PCR; TCRdb keeps only in-frame clonotypes and omits some of them. Of about 130,000 clones in the sample, over 75% were seen once. Sequenced material: peripheral blood. These receptors were obtained from a man younger than 40 with COVID-19, enrolled during active disease.

V gene TRBV4-1 combines with J gene TRBJ2-2; 7 bases match TRBD2. V shed 5 bases and J 0 bases; nucleotides not matched to a gene: 9. CDR1 is MGHRA, CDR2 YSYEKL, per germline. There are 17 residues in the CDR3. For the CDR3, the DNA is TGCGCCAGCAGCACCCGAGTGAGCGGGACGAACACCGGGGAGCTGTTTTTT. Its protein is CASSTRVSGTNTGELFF.

The chain employs TRBV10-2 and TRBJ1-2; weak D call: TRBD1 (6 bases). Germline V lookup: CDR1 WSHSY, CDR2 SAAADI. The CDR3 runs to 13 residues. With 5 bases removed from V and 6 bases from J, the gap between germline ends came to 13 bases. CDR3 region: CASSPLGGHGYTF. CDR3 sequence (DNA): TGCGCCAGCAGTCCCCTAGGGGGACATGGCTACACCTTC.

The J gene is TRBJ1-5, the V gene TRBV10-3; TRBD1 aligns across 7 bases. CDR1 and CDR2 from the germline V gene are ENHRY and SYGVKD. This CDR3 spans 13 amino acids. V trimming: 7 bases; J trimming: 4 bases; junction bases outside the gene matches: 4. The CDR3 coding sequence is TGTGCCATCAATCGGGACAGAAATCAGCCCCAGCATTTT. This gives the protein CAINRDRNQPQHF.